This T cell receptor beta chain was identified during a study of blood T cell repertoires in COVID-19. TCRdb's table, derived via immunoSEQ multiplex PCR, lists solely in-frame clones and lacks some. This sample has about 100,000 clones, with less than 85% found just once. This CDR3 comprises 18 residues. With V trimmed by 7 bases and J by 6 bases, 15 bases remained unmatched. Germline V CDR1 and CDR2: MNHEY, SMNVEV (reference sequence). This clonotype originated in an elderly woman with active or convalescent COVID-19. Sequencing was carried out using peripheral blood. The V gene is TRBV27, the J gene TRBJ2-2; 12 bases are shared with TRBD2. The CDR3 loop reads CASMTGRLAGARAGELFF. The CDR3 region has the DNA TGTGCCAGCATGACCGGCCGACTAGCGGGAGCAAGGGCCGGGGAGCTGTTTTTT.